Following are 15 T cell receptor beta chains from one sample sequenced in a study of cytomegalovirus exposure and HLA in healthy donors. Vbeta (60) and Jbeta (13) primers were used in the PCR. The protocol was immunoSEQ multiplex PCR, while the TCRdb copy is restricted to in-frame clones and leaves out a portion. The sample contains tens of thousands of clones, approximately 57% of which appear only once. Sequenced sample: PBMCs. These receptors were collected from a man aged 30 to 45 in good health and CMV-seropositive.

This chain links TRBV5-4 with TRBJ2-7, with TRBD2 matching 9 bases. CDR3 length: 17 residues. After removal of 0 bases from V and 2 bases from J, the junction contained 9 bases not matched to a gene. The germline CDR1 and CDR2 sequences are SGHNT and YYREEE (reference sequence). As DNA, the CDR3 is TGTGCCAGCAGCTTGGGTGCGGGGGGGCCGCACGCCTACGAGCAGTACTTC. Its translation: CASSLGAGGPHAYEQYF.

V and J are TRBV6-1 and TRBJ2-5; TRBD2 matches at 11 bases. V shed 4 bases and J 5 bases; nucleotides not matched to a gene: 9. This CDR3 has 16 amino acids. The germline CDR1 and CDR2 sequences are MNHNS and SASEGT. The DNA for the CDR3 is TGTGCCAGCAGTGTCTTAGCGGGAGGGCCAGGGGAGACCCAGTACTTC. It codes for CASSVLAGGPGETQYF.

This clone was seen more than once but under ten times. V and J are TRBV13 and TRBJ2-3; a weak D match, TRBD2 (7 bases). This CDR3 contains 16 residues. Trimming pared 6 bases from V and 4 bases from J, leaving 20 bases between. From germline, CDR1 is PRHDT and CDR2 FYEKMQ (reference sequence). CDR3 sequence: CASRVGGGRRPDTQYF. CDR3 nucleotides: TGTGCCAGCAGGGTTGGGGGGGGCCGGAGGCCAGATACGCAGTATTTT.

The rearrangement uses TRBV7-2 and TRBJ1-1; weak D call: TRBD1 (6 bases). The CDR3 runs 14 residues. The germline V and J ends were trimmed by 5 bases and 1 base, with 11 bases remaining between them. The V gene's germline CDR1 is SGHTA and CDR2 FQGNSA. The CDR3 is CASSKWTENTEAFF. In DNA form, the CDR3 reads TGTGCCAGCAGCAAATGGACAGAGAACACTGAAGCTTTCTTT.

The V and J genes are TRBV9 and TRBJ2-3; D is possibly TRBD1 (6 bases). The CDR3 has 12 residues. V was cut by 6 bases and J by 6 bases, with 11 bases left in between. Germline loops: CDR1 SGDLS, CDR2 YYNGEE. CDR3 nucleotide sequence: TGTGCCAGCAAGGGGGTAGGGGATACGCAGTATTTT. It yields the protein CASKGVGDTQYF.

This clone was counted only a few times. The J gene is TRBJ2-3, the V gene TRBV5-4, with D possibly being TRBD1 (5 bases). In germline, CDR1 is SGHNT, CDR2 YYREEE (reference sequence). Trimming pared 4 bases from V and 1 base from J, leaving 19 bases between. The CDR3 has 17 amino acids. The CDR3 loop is CASSNLGPFLGTDTQYF. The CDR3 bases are TGTGCCAGCAGCAACCTGGGGCCCTTCCTGGGCACAGATACGCAGTATTTT.

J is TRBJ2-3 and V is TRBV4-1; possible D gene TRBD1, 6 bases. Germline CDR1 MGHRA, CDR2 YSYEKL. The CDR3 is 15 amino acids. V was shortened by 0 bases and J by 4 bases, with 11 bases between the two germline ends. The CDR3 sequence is CASSQEGRGSDTQYF. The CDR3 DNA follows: TGCGCCAGCAGCCAAGAAGGCAGGGGATCAGATACGCAGTATTTT.

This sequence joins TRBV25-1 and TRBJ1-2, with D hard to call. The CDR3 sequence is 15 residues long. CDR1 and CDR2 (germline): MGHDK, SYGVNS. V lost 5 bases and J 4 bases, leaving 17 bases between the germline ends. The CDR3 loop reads CASSPTPPGIYGYTF. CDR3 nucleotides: TGTGCCAGCAGTCCGACCCCCCCGGGTATCTATGGCTACACCTTC.

Written as DNA, the CDR3 is TGTGCCAGCAGCTTAGTCGTCTCTAGGCTCAACACTGAAGCTTTCTTT. Protein product: CASSLVVSRLNTEAFF. The rearrangement joins TRBV7-2 to TRBJ1-1; D not certain. Trimming took off 1 base at V and 2 bases at J, with 14 bases between the two ends. Germline V gene data show CDR1 as SGHTA and CDR2 as FQGNSA. The CDR3 extends over 16 amino acids.

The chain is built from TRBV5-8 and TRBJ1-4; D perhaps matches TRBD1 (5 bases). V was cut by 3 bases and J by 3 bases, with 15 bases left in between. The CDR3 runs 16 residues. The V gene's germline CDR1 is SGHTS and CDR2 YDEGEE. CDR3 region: CASSYPKGSSNEKLFF. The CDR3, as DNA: TGTGCCAGCAGCTACCCGAAGGGGTCCTCTAATGAAAAACTGTTTTTT.

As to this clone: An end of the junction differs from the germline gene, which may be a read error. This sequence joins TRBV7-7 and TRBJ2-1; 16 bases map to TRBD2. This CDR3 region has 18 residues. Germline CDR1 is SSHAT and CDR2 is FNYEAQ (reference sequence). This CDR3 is CASSLGTSGRADYNEQFF. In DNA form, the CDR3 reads TGTGCTAGCAGCTTAGGGACTAGCGGGAGGGCCGACTACAATGAGCAGTTCTTC.

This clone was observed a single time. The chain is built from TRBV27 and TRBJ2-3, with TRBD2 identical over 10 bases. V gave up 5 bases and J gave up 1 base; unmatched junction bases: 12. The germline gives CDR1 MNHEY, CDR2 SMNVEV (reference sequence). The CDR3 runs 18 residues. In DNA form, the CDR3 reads TGTGCCAGCAGTACGCTCCGGACCGGGACTAGCGGCACAGATACGCAGTATTTT. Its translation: CASSTLRTGTSGTDTQYF.

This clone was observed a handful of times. DNA of the CDR3: TGTGCCAGCAGCCCACACGATGTCGGGGGAGGCACTGAAGCTTTCTTT. Encoded protein: CASSPHDVGGGTEAFF. The V and J genes are TRBV9 and TRBJ1-1, with D maybe TRBD1 (5 bases). This CDR3 is built from 16 residues. Trimming removed 4 bases from V and 4 bases from J, with 20 bases in between. CDR1 SGDLS and CDR2 YYNGEE come from the germline V gene.

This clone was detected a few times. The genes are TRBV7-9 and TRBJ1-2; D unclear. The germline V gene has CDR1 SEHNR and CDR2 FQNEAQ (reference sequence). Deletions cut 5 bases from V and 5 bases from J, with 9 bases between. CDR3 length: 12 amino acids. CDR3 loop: CASSPQEYGYTF. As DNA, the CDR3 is TGTGCCAGCAGCCCCCAGGAATATGGCTACACCTTC.

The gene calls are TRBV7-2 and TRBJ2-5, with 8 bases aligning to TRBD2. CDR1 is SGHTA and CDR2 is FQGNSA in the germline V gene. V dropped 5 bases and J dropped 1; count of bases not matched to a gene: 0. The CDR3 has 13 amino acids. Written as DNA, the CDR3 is TGTGCCAGCAGCCGGGGGGGCCAAGAGACCCAGTACTTC. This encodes CASSRGGQETQYF.